Each of the 32 T cell receptor beta chains below was sequenced from the same sample in a study of CD8 T cells in ankylosing spondylitis. A single record per CDR3 protein comes from TCRdb applying MiXCR to the 5' RACE reads. Among about 250,000 distinct CDR3 sequences, approximately 24% were seen once, and the ten largest hold over 0.55%. Sequences were obtained from blood, either unsorted or a sorted T cell fraction (not recorded which). The receptors come from a male donor with ankylosing spondylitis or in good health (not recorded which).

This chain links TRBV4-2 with TRBJ2-6; 7 bases are a match to TRBD1. The J segment lost 2 bases and the V segment lost 1 base, leaving 2 bases of the junction unmatched. Germline V gene sequence: CDR1 LGHNA, CDR2 YNFKEQ. CDR3 length: 16 amino acids. The CDR3 protein is CASSQGGQAGANVLTF. CDR3 coding DNA: TGTGCCAGCAGCCAAGGTGGACAGGCTGGGGCCAACGTCCTGACTTTC.

This clonotype was detected a few times. This sequence joins TRBV12-3 or TRBV12-4 and TRBJ2-1, with 13 bases that match TRBD2. This CDR3 has 15 amino acids. The trim removed 5 bases at V and 8 bases at J, leaving 6 bases unmatched. The CDR3: CASSLLAGGPDEQFF. Written as DNA, the CDR3 is TGTGCCAGCAGTCTACTAGCGGGGGGGCCTGATGAGCAGTTCTTC.

For the CDR3, the DNA is TGCAGTGCTAGGGGGGACAGGAAAAATGAAAAACTGTTTTTT. Translated, it gives CSARGDRKNEKLFF. The chain is built from TRBV20-1 and TRBJ1-4; 8 nucleotides line up with TRBD1. V dropped 3 bases and J dropped 5; count of bases not matched to a gene: 5. The CDR3 runs 14 residues. Germline V CDR1 and CDR2: DFQATT, SNEGSKA (reference sequence).

This chain joins TRBV5-1 and TRBJ2-1; 8 bases match TRBD2. The CDR3 has 14 residues. V was pared by 4 bases and J by 12 bases, with 12 bases of the junction left unmatched. Germline loops: CDR1 SGHRS, CDR2 YFSETQ. CDR3 region: CASSPLGGGGGQFF. The CDR3 region has the DNA TGCGCCAGCAGCCCCCTCGGGGGGGGCGGAGGGCAGTTCTTC.

The chain uses TRBV12-3 or TRBV12-4 and TRBJ1-4; tentative D call: TRBD1 (5 bases). V lost 6 bases and J lost 4, with 15 bases in between. The CDR3 has 15 residues. In nucleotides, the CDR3 is TGTGCCAGCAGCTTATCGGGACCGCTTAATGAAAAACTGTTTTTT. This sequence encodes CASSLSGPLNEKLFF.

The V gene is TRBV27, the J gene TRBJ2-7, with D maybe TRBD1 (5 bases). This CDR3 spans 16 amino acids. Per the germline V gene, CDR1 is MNHEY and CDR2 is SMNVEV (reference sequence). Trimming cost V 6 bases and J 2 bases, with 20 bases left between them. The CDR3 is CASSQKGYITAYEQYF. CDR3 coding DNA: TGTGCCAGCAGCCAAAAGGGGTACATAACCGCCTACGAGCAGTACTTC.

This clonotype was counted at least ten times. The chain couples TRBV4-1 to TRBJ2-3; 10 nucleotides align to TRBD2. Germline CDR1 MGHRA, CDR2 YSYEKL. The CDR3 has 19 residues. V lost 2 bases to trimming and J lost 1 base; unmatched junction nucleotides: 12. Here the CDR3 reads CASSQRSNPLAGGTDTQYF. CDR3 nucleotide sequence: TGCGCCAGCAGCCAAAGATCGAACCCGCTAGCGGGGGGCACAGATACGCAGTATTTT.

This clonotype showed up just a few times. The chain employs TRBV10-3 and TRBJ2-1; a possible D gene is TRBD2 (6 bases). Germline CDR1 reads ENHRY; CDR2 reads SYGVKD. V was clipped by 8 bases and J by 7 bases, with 15 bases between them. This CDR3 has 13 residues. The CDR3 DNA sequence: TGTGCCATCGCCACCGGGGGACGGAATGAGCAGTTCTTC. Translation: CAIATGGRNEQFF.

This clonotype was detected many times. This rearrangement joins TRBV6-2 or TRBV6-3 to TRBJ2-1; tentative D call: TRBD1 (6 bases). This CDR3 is 13 amino acids long. V dropped 5 bases and J dropped 5 bases, with 10 bases sitting between them. From germline, CDR1 is MNHEY and CDR2 SVGEGT. The CDR3 DNA is TGTGCCAGCAGTGGGTGGGGGCACAATGAGCAGTTCTTC. It codes for CASSGWGHNEQFF.

V is TRBV6-4 and J is TRBJ2-7; D call uncertain. The germline CDR1 and CDR2 sequences are MRHNA and SNTAGT. Trimming cost V 4 bases and J 2 bases, with 21 bases left between them. The CDR3 loop spans 17 amino acids. The CDR3 reads CASSAPPTGTGPYEQYF. CDR3 DNA: TGTGCCAGCAGTGCCCCCCCGACTGGAACGGGCCCCTACGAGCAGTACTTC.

This clonotype was observed at least ten times. The chain couples TRBV9 to TRBJ2-2, with D maybe TRBD2 (6 bases). CDR3 size: 16 residues. Germline V gene data show CDR1 as SGDLS and CDR2 as YYNGEE. V shed 0 bases and J shed 7 bases, with 16 bases lying between them. The CDR3: CASSVGRPGDDGELFF. The CDR3 region has the DNA TGTGCCAGCAGCGTAGGACGCCCGGGGGATGACGGGGAGCTGTTTTTT.

This clonotype has only a few counts. The chain employs TRBV20-1 and TRBJ1-2; D possibly corresponds to TRBD1 (6 bases). This CDR3 is 13 amino acids long. Germline V lookup: CDR1 DFQATT, CDR2 SNEGSKA (reference sequence). With 4 bases removed from V and 4 bases from J, the gap between germline ends came to 13 bases. In DNA form, the CDR3 reads TGCAGTGCTAACCAACAGGGAGTCTATGGCTACACCTTC. As protein: CSANQQGVYGYTF.

The chain couples TRBV20-1 to TRBJ2-7, with D possibly being TRBD1 (5 bases). There are 15 residues in the CDR3. Germline CDR1 and CDR2: DFQATT and SNEGSKA (reference sequence). The V end lost 0 bases, the J end lost 1 base, and 13 bases lay between the germline ends. The CDR3 region has the DNA TGCAGTGCTAGAGAAGGGCAGGGTCGGTCCTACGAGCAGTACTTC. This sequence encodes CSAREGQGRSYEQYF.

The chain joins TRBV10-3 to TRBJ2-2; D gene unclear. CDR3 length equals 12 residues. Germline CDR1 reads ENHRY; CDR2 reads SYGVKD. With 6 bases removed from V and 3 bases from J, the gap between germline ends came to 5 bases. The CDR3 here is CAISFDTGELFF. As DNA, the CDR3 is TGTGCCATCAGCTTCGACACCGGGGAGCTGTTTTTT.

This clonotype was seen more than once but under ten times. The V call is TRBV20-1, the J call TRBJ1-1; D remains unclear. Trimming removed 6 bases from V and 5 bases from J, with 10 bases in between. Germline-derived CDR1 and CDR2 are DFQATT and SNEGSKA (reference sequence). CDR3 size: 11 residues. This CDR3 reads CSANSVTEAFF. CDR3 bases: TGCAGTGCGAACTCAGTGACTGAAGCTTTCTTT.

The rearrangement uses TRBV12-3 or TRBV12-4 and TRBJ1-1; no clear D. Trimming took off 6 bases at V and 5 bases at J, with 10 bases between the two ends. The CDR3 has 12 amino acids. CDR3 bases: TGTGCCAGCAGCCTTGTAAAGACTGAAGCTTTCTTT. Protein sequence: CASSLVKTEAFF.

The chain carries TRBV7-9 and TRBJ2-1; D perhaps matches TRBD2 (5 bases). The CDR3 has 13 amino acids. The V end lost 2 bases, the J end lost 8 bases, and 10 bases lay between the germline ends. Per the germline V gene, CDR1 is SEHNR and CDR2 is FQNEAQ (reference sequence). This CDR3 is CASSLIWGDEQFF. The CDR3 DNA is TGTGCCAGCAGCTTAATTTGGGGAGATGAGCAGTTCTTC.

This clonotype has only a few counts. The V and J genes are TRBV12-3 or TRBV12-4 and TRBJ1-6; D gene unclear. The CDR3 spans 14 residues. The V end lost 1 base, the J end lost 5 bases, and 6 bases lay between the germline ends. Here the CDR3 reads CASSLGSHNSPLHF. The CDR3, as DNA: TGTGCCAGCAGTTTAGGGTCGCATAATTCACCCCTCCACTTT.

The chain has TRBV27 and TRBJ2-1; a weak D match, TRBD1 (6 bases). The CDR3 length is 14 residues. V lost 4 bases to trimming and J lost 8 bases, with 15 bases between them. Germline V gene sequence: CDR1 MNHEY, CDR2 SMNVEV (reference sequence). CDR3 in amino acids: CASSWGPGTYEQFF. The CDR3 coding sequence is TGTGCCAGCAGTTGGGGGCCCGGAACGTATGAGCAGTTCTTC.

The sample holds many counts of this clonotype. The chain employs TRBV20-1 and TRBJ2-7; TRBD1 matches at 8 bases. The J segment lost 4 bases and the V segment lost 0 bases, leaving 5 bases of the junction unmatched. CDR3 length equals 14 residues. CDR1 and CDR2 from the germline V gene are DFQATT and SNEGSKA (reference sequence). The CDR3 region is CSARDAGQGYEQYF. The CDR3 region has the DNA TGCAGTGCTAGAGACGCAGGACAGGGATACGAGCAGTACTTC.

The chain couples TRBV20-1 to TRBJ2-7; tentative D call: TRBD1 (5 bases). Trimming removed 2 bases from V and 5 bases from J, with 16 bases in between. Germline CDR1 and CDR2: DFQATT and SNEGSKA (reference sequence). This CDR3 has 14 amino acids. The chain's CDR3 is CSARPPQGGNEQYF. The CDR3 bases are TGCAGTGCTAGACCCCCCCAGGGTGGGAACGAGCAGTACTTC.

The chain links TRBV5-6 to TRBJ2-7; TRBD1 is a possible D gene (5 bases). The CDR3 is 12 residues long. V was shortened by 2 bases and J by 7 bases, with 10 bases between the two germline ends. Per the germline V gene, CDR1 is SGHDT and CDR2 is YYEEEE. The CDR3 DNA is TGTGCCAGCAGCTTTGACGACAGAGAGCAGTACTTC. Translation gives CASSFDDREQYF.

V gene TRBV6-1 combines with J gene TRBJ1-3; 9 positions agree with TRBD1. The CDR3 is made up of 14 amino acids. Germline V gives CDR1 MNHNS, CDR2 SASEGT. The V segment lost 6 bases and the J segment 4 bases; nucleotides outside the gene matches: 4. The CDR3 region has the DNA TGTGCCAGCAGGAACGACAGGGGGGGAAACACCATATATTTT. Its translation is CASRNDRGGNTIYF.

This clonotype came up many times. This rearrangement joins TRBV20-1 to TRBJ2-5, with 14 bases lining up with TRBD2. With 5 bases clipped from V and 4 bases from J, the junction kept 6 bases outside the gene matches. CDR1 is DFQATT and CDR2 is SNEGSKA in the germline V gene (reference sequence). CDR3 length: 15 amino acids. Here the CDR3 reads CSARPGTSGGETQYF. The CDR3 region has the DNA TGCAGTGCTCGCCCCGGGACTAGCGGGGGAGAGACCCAGTACTTC.

Ten or more counts support this clonotype. The rearrangement links TRBV12-3 or TRBV12-4 to TRBJ2-1, with D maybe TRBD2 (6 bases). V was pared by 5 bases and J by 13 bases, with 18 bases between. The CDR3 is made up of 13 amino acids. The CDR3 sequence is CASSLQVGLAQFF. The CDR3 DNA sequence: TGTGCCAGCAGTCTCCAGGTGGGACTGGCTCAGTTCTTC.

This clonotype appeared many times. V usage is TRBV5-5 and J usage is TRBJ2-1; TRBD1 matches at 12 bases. V lost 0 bases, J lost 5 bases, and 3 bases stayed unmatched. CDR1 and CDR2 from the germline V gene are SGHKS and YYEKEE (reference sequence). The CDR3 runs 16 residues. The CDR3 nucleotides read TGTGCCAGCAGCTTGGGGGACAGGGGGCTCCACAATGAGCAGTTCTTC. Translating it yields CASSLGDRGLHNEQFF.

This clonotype was recorded many times. The CDR3 DNA sequence: TGCAGTGCTAGACATCCGGGACTAGCGTTCACAGATACGCAGTATTTT. Residues: CSARHPGLAFTDTQYF. The chain is built from TRBV20-1 and TRBJ2-3; TRBD2 matches at 10 bases. CDR3 size: 16 residues. The germline CDR1 and CDR2 sequences are DFQATT and SNEGSKA (reference sequence). Germline trimming cut 2 bases from V and 2 bases from J; bases unmatched to any gene: 7.

This clonotype was counted a single time. The genes are TRBV5-5 and TRBJ2-6; no clear D. There are 13 residues in the CDR3. Germline-derived CDR1 and CDR2 are SGHKS and YYEKEE (reference sequence). Trimming cost V 4 bases and J 2 bases, with 4 bases left between them. In DNA form, the CDR3 reads TGTGCCAGCAGCATGACTGGGGCCAACGTCCTGACTTTC. It specifies CASSMTGANVLTF.

The V and J genes are TRBV20-1 and TRBJ2-7; a possible D gene is TRBD2 (5 bases). The CDR3 extends over 14 amino acids. The germline V gene encodes CDR1 DFQATT and CDR2 SNEGSKA (reference sequence). V lost 1 base, J lost 5 bases, and 15 bases lay in between. The CDR3 DNA reads TGCAGTGCTAGAGTCCTAGCTTTCATCGACGAGCAGTACTTC. Translating it yields CSARVLAFIDEQYF.

J is TRBJ2-2 and V is TRBV20-1, with D maybe TRBD2 (6 bases). CDR3 length: 13 amino acids. The germline gives CDR1 DFQATT, CDR2 SNEGSKA (reference sequence). With 3 bases removed from V and 7 bases from J, the gap between germline ends came to 12 bases. As DNA, the CDR3 is TGCAGTGCTAGGGGGGGTGGAAGCGGGGAGCTGTTTTTT. It is translated as CSARGGGSGELFF.

In its sample, this clonotype was seen a few times. The genes are TRBV20-1 and TRBJ2-3; D is possibly TRBD1 or TRBD2 (5 bases each). The V and J ends lost 5 bases and 0 bases respectively, with 18 bases between them. The CDR3 spans 16 residues. Germline V gene lookup returns CDR1 DFQATT and CDR2 SNEGSKA (reference sequence). In DNA form, the CDR3 reads TGCAGTGCTCCTCGACGTCGGGGACCAAGCACAGATACGCAGTATTTT. Translated, it gives CSAPRRRGPSTDTQYF.

Concerning this clonotype itself: The junction departs from the called germline gene at one end, perhaps through a read error. The chain joins TRBV20-1 to TRBJ2-7; D is perhaps TRBD1 (6 bases). The CDR3 consists of 15 residues. Germline-derived CDR1 and CDR2 are DFQATT and SNEGSKA (reference sequence). CDR3: CRARDGHGGLYEQYF. Written as DNA, the CDR3 is TGCAGAGCTAGAGATGGGCATGGGGGCCTCTACGAGCAGTACTTC.